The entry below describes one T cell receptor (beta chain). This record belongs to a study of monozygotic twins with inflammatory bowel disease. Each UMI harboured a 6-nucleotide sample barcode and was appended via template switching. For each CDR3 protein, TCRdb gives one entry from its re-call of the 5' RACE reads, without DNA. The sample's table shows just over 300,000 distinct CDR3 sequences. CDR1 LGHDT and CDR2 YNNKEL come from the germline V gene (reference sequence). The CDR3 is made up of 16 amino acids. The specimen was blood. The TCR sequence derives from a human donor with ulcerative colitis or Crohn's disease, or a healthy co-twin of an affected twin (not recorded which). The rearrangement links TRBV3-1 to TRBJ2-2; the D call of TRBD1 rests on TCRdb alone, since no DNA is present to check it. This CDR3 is CASRHTGGSGTGELFF.